A selection of T cell receptor beta chains follows, all from one sample in a study of T-cell reconstitution after alpha-beta-depleted transplantation in children. One entry per CDR3 protein, called by TCRdb with MiXCR from the PCR reads. The sample contains about a million distinct CDR3 sequences, 25% to 30% of which appear only once. Sequences were derived from PBMCs, mostly from graft donor cells, sampled 360 days after TCRalphabeta/CD19-depleted stem cell transplant. Every receptor here comes from a boy under three years old who had a stem cell transplant for SCID, so the T cells may come from the graft donor. Each CDR3 is given with its conserved first and last residue. The D gene is left open where the match is weak. For some rows the clone size is stated as once, few or many, or as a class when expanded; others skip it.

TRBJ2-5	TRBV28	TRBD2	.	CASRTSSGGTETQYF	TGTGCCAGCAGGACGTCTAGCGGGGGAACAGAGACCCAGTACTTC
TRBJ1-5	TRBV6-2/TRBV6-3	.	few	CASSPDGHSNQPQHF	TGTGCCAGCAGTCCGGACGGCCATAGCAATCAGCCCCAGCATTTT
TRBJ2-7	TRBV7-2	.	.	CASSLVGAKTYEQYF	TGTGCCAGCAGCTTAGTGGGCGCGAAAACCTACGAGCAGTACTTC
TRBJ1-2	TRBV5-6	.	.	CASSLTNSYYRVGYTF	TGTGCCAGCAGCTTGACCAACTCTTATTACAGGGTTGGCTACACCTTC
TRBJ2-2	TRBV3-1	TRBD2	many	CASSQPLLSSGGPANTGELFF	TGTGCCAGCAGCCAACCTCTCCTATCTAGCGGGGGACCTGCGAACACCGGGGAGCTGTTTTTT
TRBJ2-3	TRBV4-1	.	few	CASSQGARQGTDTQYF	TGCGCCAGCAGCCAAGGGGCCAGACAGGGCACAGATACGCAGTATTTT
TRBJ2-2	TRBV5-1	TRBD1	few	CASSLPEDRGNTGELFF	TGCGCCAGCAGCCTTCCGGAGGACAGGGGAAACACCGGGGAGCTGTTTTTT
TRBJ1-4	TRBV6-1	.	.	CASSPRWRGGEKLFF	TGTGCCAGCAGTCCCCGTTGGAGGGGAGGTGAAAAACTGTTTTTT
TRBJ2-6	TRBV12-3/TRBV12-4	.	.	CASSLTPVPSGANVLTF	TGTGCCAGCAGTTTAACCCCCGTCCCCTCTGGGGCCAACGTCCTGACTTTC
TRBJ2-7	TRBV7-8	TRBD1	.	CASSAAGTVTYEQYF	TGTGCCAGCAGCGCCGCCGGGACAGTCACCTACGAGCAGTACTTC
TRBJ2-7	TRBV2	.	.	CASGGIDYEQYF	TGTGCCAGCGGGGGGATAGACTACGAGCAGTACTTC
TRBJ1-1	TRBV12-3/TRBV12-4	.	.	CASSRDSHTEAFF	TGTGCCAGCAGCAGAGACAGTCACACTGAAGCTTTCTTT
TRBJ2-1	TRBV10-3	.	few	CAISLGEGVSNEQFF	TGTGCCATCAGCCTAGGGGAAGGGGTGAGCAATGAGCAGTTCTTC
TRBJ2-7	TRBV10-3	TRBD1	few	CAISMARGPYEQYF	TGTGCCATCAGTATGGCCAGGGGGCCCTACGAGCAGTACTTC
TRBJ1-2	TRBV13	TRBD1	few	CASSFTGTVYGYTF	TGTGCCAGCAGCTTTACCGGGACAGTCTATGGCTACACCTTC
TRBJ2-3	TRBV7-2	.	few	CASSHSQGRDTQYF	TGTGCCAGCAGCCATTCCCAGGGGAGAGATACGCAGTATTTT
TRBJ2-3	TRBV20-1	TRBD2	.	CSARTSGGAGTDTQYF	TGCAGTGCGCGGACTAGCGGGGGGGCCGGCACAGATACGCAGTATTTT
TRBJ1-3	TRBV5-1	.	.	CASSLVSPTPGNTIYF	TGCGCCAGCAGCTTGGTCAGTCCAACCCCTGGAAACACCATATATTTT
TRBJ2-5	TRBV5-1	.	.	CASSLKGHQETQYF	TGCGCCAGCAGCTTGAAGGGTCATCAAGAGACCCAGTACTTC
TRBJ2-5	TRBV20-1	.	few	CSAQWSVQETQYF	TGCAGTGCTCAGTGGTCAGTCCAAGAGACCCAGTACTTC
TRBJ2-1	TRBV5-1	TRBD1	.	CASSEPQGTGYNEQFF	TGCGCCAGCAGCGAACCACAGGGGACGGGGTACAATGAGCAGTTCTTC
TRBJ1-1	TRBV4-1	.	.	CASSQVSTRAFF	TGCGCCAGCAGCCAAGTGTCTACTCGTGCTTTCTTT
TRBJ1-5	TRBV12-3/TRBV12-4	.	many	CASSPLGSNQPQHF	TGTGCCAGCAGCCCCTTGGGGAGCAATCAGCCCCAGCATTTT
TRBJ2-2	TRBV5-1	.	.	CASSLDPSPATGELFF	TGCGCCAGCAGCTTGGACCCAAGCCCGGCCACCGGGGAGCTGTTTTTT
TRBJ1-3	TRBV4-1	.	few	CASSLPSRGHSGNTIYF	TGCGCCAGCAGCCTGCCCTCAAGGGGACACTCTGGAAACACCATATATTTT
TRBJ1-1	TRBV5-1	.	.	CASCPGAGNTEAFF	TGCGCCAGCTGCCCAGGGGCGGGGAACACTGAAGCTTTCTTT
TRBJ2-3	TRBV28	.	.	CASSSGTRTDTQYF	TGTGCCAGCAGTTCGGGGACCCGCACAGATACGCAGTATTTT
TRBJ2-3	TRBV9	TRBD1	few	CASSLRQGTRTDTQYF	TGTGCCAGCAGCCTCCGACAGGGCACGAGGACAGATACGCAGTATTTT
TRBJ2-5	TRBV4-2	TRBD1	.	CASSQTGGETQYF	TGTGCCAGCAGCCAAACAGGGGGAGAGACCCAGTACTTC
TRBJ1-1	TRBV28	TRBD1	many	CASRIAGTGGSSTEAFF	TGTGCCAGCAGAATAGCCGGGACAGGGGGTTCGAGCACTGAAGCTTTCTTT
TRBJ2-2	TRBV20-1	.	.	CSADPLSPSYSGELFF	TGCAGTGCCGATCCCCTTTCCCCCTCATATAGTGGGGAGCTGTTTTTT